This note documents a single T cell receptor beta chain sequence. Its antigen is unidentified. Between the trimmed V and J ends, which lost 6 bases and 11 bases, there was a span of 16 bases. This CDR3 spans 12 amino acids. This sample stems from a study of T-cell memory formation after mild COVID-19. TCRdb re-analysed the 5' RACE reads in MiXCR, keeping a single row per CDR3 protein. In the table there are under 90,000 distinct CDR3 sequences, approximately 15% of which are singletons. Findings of the study overall: Memory from before infection featured some responding clones, which suggests cross-reactive memory joined.

V usage is TRBV12-3 or TRBV12-4 and J usage is TRBJ1-1; D unclear. This clonotype was obtained from an adult woman who had mild COVID-19 (a few samples of this study predate the infection). Cell type and time point are not known. Sequenced: PBMCs or a T cell subset sorted from them (not recorded which). Here the CDR3 DNA reads TGTGCCAGCAGCCCTGGGAGGCCGGAGGCTTTCTTT. It yields the protein CASSPGRPEAFF.